In its sample, the clone carrying this T cell receptor beta chain was seen a few times. What it recognizes is unknown. Time point indicated: persistent/refractory GD, antithyroid drugs over 5 years with positive TRAb. Making the TCR library involved RNA that had been extracted from PBMCs. CDR1 and CDR2 from the germline V gene are MDHEN and SYDVKM. Trimming stripped 8 bases from V and 2 bases from J, with 10 bases between. The CDR3 spans 13 residues. The data were taken from a study of regulatory T cells in long-lasting Graves disease. iRepertoire HTBI primers and Arm-PCR of CDR3 regions built TCR beta libraries. TCRdb reprocessed the multiplex PCR reads via MiXCR and lists one record per CDR3 protein. The sample has more than 650,000 distinct CDR3 sequences; 30% are singletons. General study points: The number of shared public clonotypes was higher in persistent patients (2,741) than new patients (roughly 970). Favored gene segments in persistent disease were TRBV28, TRBJ1-2 and TRBJ2-5. Reduced TCR diversity was observed in persistent Graves' patients versus newly diagnosed patients. Peripheral blood was the sole material, not thyroid tissue.

This rearrangement joins TRBV28 to TRBJ1-5; D unresolved. The sequenced sample was peripheral blood mononuclear cells (PBMCs), obtained when the disease was refractory, from a patient treated with antithyroid drugs. The origin of this receptor is a female donor with Graves disease. CDR3 region: CASEGLGNQPQHF. The CDR3 DNA follows: TGTGCCAGCGAGGGTTTGGGCAATCAGCCCCAGCATTTT. Full variable domain (missing parts from reference TRBV28 and TRBJ1-5): DVKVTQSSRYLVKRTGEKVFLECVQDMDHENMFWYRQDPGLGLRLIYFSYDVKMKEKGDIPEGYSVSREKKERFSLILESASTNQTSMYLCASEGLGNQPQHFGDGTRLSIL.